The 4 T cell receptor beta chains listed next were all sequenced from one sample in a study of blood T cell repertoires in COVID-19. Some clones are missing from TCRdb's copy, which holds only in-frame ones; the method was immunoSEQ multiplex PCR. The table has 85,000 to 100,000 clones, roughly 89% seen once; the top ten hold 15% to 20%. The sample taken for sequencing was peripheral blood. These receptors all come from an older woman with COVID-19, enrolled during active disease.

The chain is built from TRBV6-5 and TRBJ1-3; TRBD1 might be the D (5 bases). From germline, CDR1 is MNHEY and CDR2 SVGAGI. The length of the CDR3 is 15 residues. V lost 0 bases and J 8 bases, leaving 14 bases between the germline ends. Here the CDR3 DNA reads TGTGCCAGCAGTTACTCGACACGCAGGGAGGACACCATATATTTT. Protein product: CASSYSTRREDTIYF.

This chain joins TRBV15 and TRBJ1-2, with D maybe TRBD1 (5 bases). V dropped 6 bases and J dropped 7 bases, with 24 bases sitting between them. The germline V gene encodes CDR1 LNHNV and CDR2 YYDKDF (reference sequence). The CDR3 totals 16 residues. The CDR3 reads CATRWFGGRAASGYTF. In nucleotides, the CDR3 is TGTGCCACCAGATGGTTCGGGGGTCGAGCCGCGTCTGGCTACACCTTC.

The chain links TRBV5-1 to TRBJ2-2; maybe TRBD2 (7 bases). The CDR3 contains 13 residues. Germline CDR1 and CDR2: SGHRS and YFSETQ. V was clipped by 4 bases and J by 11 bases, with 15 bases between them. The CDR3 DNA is TGCGCCAGCAGCCTAAACCGGGGGGCCGAGCTGTTTTTT. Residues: CASSLNRGAELFF.

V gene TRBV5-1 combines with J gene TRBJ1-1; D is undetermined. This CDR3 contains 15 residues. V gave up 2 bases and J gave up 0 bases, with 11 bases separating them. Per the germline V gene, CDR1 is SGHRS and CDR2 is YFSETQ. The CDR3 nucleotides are TGCGCCAGCAGCTTCGGCAGGCCTATGAACACTGAAGCTTTCTTT. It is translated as CASSFGRPMNTEAFF.